Sequencing of this T cell receptor beta chain was carried out in a study of shared clonotypes between healthy human individuals. The CDR3 loop spans 16 amino acids. Germline CDR1 and CDR2: ENHRY and SYGVKD. Trimming took off 4 bases at V and 4 bases at J, with 20 bases between the two ends. Here immunoSEQ multiplex PCR was the method, and the copy in TCRdb shows in-frame clones only, minus some. The sample has 2 million to 2.5 million clones; roughly 93% are singletons. V and J are TRBV10-3 and TRBJ2-7, with D perhaps being TRBD1 or TRBD2 (5 bases each). The sequencing input was naive CD4+ T cells from PBMCs. Subset denoted: CD45RA+ positively selected. This clonotype originated in a man in his late teens or twenties in good health. Some clones in this sample may be carry-over from other donors' samples. CDR3 sequence: CAISGGELLGPYEQYF. Here the CDR3 DNA reads TGTGCCATCAGTGGGGGTGAGCTATTGGGACCTTACGAGCAGTACTTC.